The rows below give T cell receptor beta chains drawn from one sample of a study of blood T cell repertoires in COVID-19. Sequencing used immunoSEQ multiplex PCR; TCRdb keeps in-frame clones, though not all of them. The sample has about 93,000 clones; approximately 86% are singletons. Material for sequencing was peripheral blood. The origin of the receptors is a woman aged 80 or older with acute or convalescent COVID-19. Both conserved end residues are part of each CDR3. The D gene is left open where the match is weak. Size is stated for part of the rows, as once, few or many counts, or as a class when the clone is expanded.

abundance: -
j_gene: TRBJ1-2
d_gene: -
v_gene: TRBV19
CDR3aa: CASSPYGQKYGYTF
CDR3nt: TGTGCCAGTAGCCCCTATGGGCAGAAATATGGCTACACCTTC

abundance: -
j_gene: TRBJ2-3
d_gene: TRBD1
v_gene: TRBV6-2/TRBV6-3
CDR3aa: CASSYQETGGTDTQYF
CDR3nt: TGTGCCAGCAGTTACCAGGAAACAGGGGGCACAGATACGCAGTATTTT

abundance: -
j_gene: TRBJ1-2
d_gene: TRBD1
v_gene: TRBV19
CDR3aa: CASSTTGGLTF
CDR3nt: TGTGCCAGTAGTACGACAGGGGGCCTCACCTTC

abundance: -
j_gene: TRBJ1-6
d_gene: -
v_gene: TRBV6-6
CDR3aa: CASSLDGGMSPLHF
CDR3nt: TGTGCCAGCAGTTTGGACGGCGGGATGTCACCCCTCCACTTT

abundance: -
j_gene: TRBJ2-2
d_gene: -
v_gene: TRBV5-1
CDR3aa: CASTTGLGGPSGELFF
CDR3nt: TGCGCCAGCACTACGGGGCTGGGGGGGCCCAGCGGGGAGCTGTTTTTT

abundance: -
j_gene: TRBJ2-1
d_gene: TRBD2
v_gene: TRBV5-1
CDR3aa: CASSLLALYNEQFF
CDR3nt: TGCGCCAGCAGCTTACTAGCGCTCTACAATGAGCAGTTCTTC

abundance: -
j_gene: TRBJ1-2
d_gene: TRBD1
v_gene: TRBV18
CDR3aa: CASSPRDRGPSSYGYTF
CDR3nt: TGTGCCAGCTCACCCCGGGACAGGGGGCCTTCCAGCTATGGCTACACCTTC

abundance: -
j_gene: TRBJ1-1
d_gene: -
v_gene: TRBV6-6
CDR3aa: CASSKQGNTEAFF
CDR3nt: TGTGCCAGCAGTAAACAGGGTAACACTGAAGCTTTCTTT

abundance: -
j_gene: TRBJ2-2
d_gene: TRBD2
v_gene: TRBV3-1/TRBV3-2
CDR3aa: CASSRRTSGGTGELFF
CDR3nt: TGTGCCAGCAGCCGCAGGACTAGCGGGGGAACCGGGGAGCTGTTTTTT

abundance: -
j_gene: TRBJ2-7
d_gene: -
v_gene: TRBV14
CDR3aa: CASSQDRVPFGEQYF
CDR3nt: TGTGCCAGCAGCCAAGACAGGGTCCCATTCGGCGAGCAGTACTTC

abundance: -
j_gene: TRBJ2-4
d_gene: TRBD1
v_gene: TRBV19
CDR3aa: CASVGQGEAKNIQYF
CDR3nt: TGTGCCAGTGTTGGACAGGGGGAAGCCAAAAACATTCAGTACTTC

abundance: -
j_gene: TRBJ1-6
d_gene: -
v_gene: TRBV6-6
CDR3aa: CASSTPGSSSPLHF
CDR3nt: TGTGCCAGCAGCACCCCTGGGAGTAGTTCACCCCTCCACTTT

abundance: -
j_gene: TRBJ2-3
d_gene: TRBD2
v_gene: TRBV2
CDR3aa: CASIGLAGTRDTQYF
CDR3nt: TGTGCCAGCATTGGACTAGCGGGGACCCGGGATACGCAGTATTTT

abundance: few
j_gene: TRBJ2-3
d_gene: -
v_gene: TRBV5-1
CDR3aa: CASSLPARNTDTQYF
CDR3nt: TGCGCCAGCAGCTTGCCGGCGCGGAACACAGATACGCAGTATTTT

abundance: -
j_gene: TRBJ2-3
d_gene: TRBD2
v_gene: TRBV5-1
CDR3aa: CASSFIAGSTDTQYF
CDR3nt: TGCGCCAGCAGCTTCATAGCGGGGAGCACAGATACGCAGTATTTT

abundance: few
j_gene: TRBJ2-1
d_gene: TRBD2
v_gene: TRBV7-8
CDR3aa: CASSPRGSGAMSSYNEQFF
CDR3nt: TGTGCCAGCAGCCCCCGGGGTAGCGGGGCAATGAGCTCCTACAATGAGCAGTTCTTC

abundance: few
j_gene: TRBJ2-3
d_gene: TRBD2
v_gene: TRBV2
CDR3aa: CAGRLANTDTQYF
CDR3nt: TGTGCCGGAAGACTAGCAAACACAGATACGCAGTATTTT

abundance: once
j_gene: TRBJ1-1
d_gene: -
v_gene: TRBV11-3
CDR3aa: CASSQARGWDTEAFF
CDR3nt: TGTGCCAGCAGTCAGGCCCGCGGGTGGGACACTGAAGCTTTCTTT

abundance: -
j_gene: TRBJ2-7
d_gene: TRBD1
v_gene: TRBV11-3
CDR3aa: CASSLDRQGPYEQYF
CDR3nt: TGTGCCAGCAGCTTAGATCGACAGGGCCCCTACGAGCAGTACTTC

abundance: few
j_gene: TRBJ2-7
d_gene: TRBD2
v_gene: TRBV6-5
CDR3aa: CASSYSTSGDSAQYF
CDR3nt: TGTGCCAGCAGTTACTCCACTAGCGGGGATTCGGCCCAGTACTTC

abundance: -
j_gene: TRBJ2-2
d_gene: TRBD1
v_gene: TRBV6-5
CDR3aa: CASSFVRGRSGELFF
CDR3nt: TGTGCCAGCAGTTTCGTCAGGGGGCGATCCGGGGAGCTGTTTTTT

abundance: -
j_gene: TRBJ1-1
d_gene: TRBD1
v_gene: TRBV10-3
CDR3aa: CAISLTGQETEAFF
CDR3nt: TGTGCCATCAGTCTGACCGGACAGGAGACTGAAGCTTTCTTT

abundance: -
j_gene: TRBJ1-6
d_gene: -
v_gene: TRBV5-6
CDR3aa: CASSLYFPNSPLHF
CDR3nt: TGTGCCAGCAGCTTGTACTTCCCGAATTCACCCCTCCACTTT

abundance: -
j_gene: TRBJ2-7
d_gene: TRBD1
v_gene: TRBV7-9
CDR3aa: CASSLGQGEGEQYF
CDR3nt: TGTGCCAGCAGCTTAGGACAGGGGGAAGGCGAGCAGTACTTC

abundance: few
j_gene: TRBJ2-2
d_gene: TRBD1
v_gene: TRBV25-1
CDR3aa: CASSENPGQPNTGELFF
CDR3nt: TGTGCCAGCAGTGAAAACCCGGGACAGCCGAACACCGGGGAGCTGTTTTTT

abundance: -
j_gene: TRBJ2-4
d_gene: -
v_gene: TRBV7-9
CDR3aa: CASSLGGGAVENIQYF
CDR3nt: TGTGCCAGCAGCTTAGGAGGGGGGGCCGTGGAAAACATTCAGTACTTC

abundance: -
j_gene: TRBJ2-1
d_gene: TRBD2
v_gene: TRBV4-1
CDR3aa: CASSPRLAGARERNNEQFF
CDR3nt: TGCGCCAGCAGCCCTCGACTAGCGGGGGCCCGGGAGCGCAACAATGAGCAGTTCTTC

abundance: few
j_gene: TRBJ1-2
d_gene: -
v_gene: TRBV25-1
CDR3aa: CASSEQGIYGYTF
CDR3nt: TGTGCCAGCAGTGAACAGGGGATCTATGGCTACACCTTC

abundance: once
j_gene: TRBJ1-6
d_gene: TRBD1
v_gene: TRBV5-4
CDR3aa: CASMEARGQGPSPLHF
CDR3nt: TGTGCCAGCATGGAGGCCAGGGGACAGGGCCCCTCACCCCTCCACTTT